A selection of T cell receptor beta chains follows, all from one sample in a study of cytomegalovirus exposure and HLA in healthy donors. Using immunoSEQ multiplex PCR, the repertoire was profiled, and TCRdb retains in-frame clones only, with some absent. The sample's table shows about 200,000 clones. Sequencing used PBMCs. All receptors come from a girl under 10 years old in good health and CMV-seropositive. CDR3s include the opening cysteine and the closing phenylalanine or tryptophan.

CASSLVTGREGADTQYF TRBJ2-3 17 TRBV13
CASSRTGTNTEAFF TRBJ1-1 14 TRBV28
CASSFANQVQETQYF TRBJ2-5 15 TRBV19
CASRFRDRGFSGELFF TRBJ2-2 16 TRBV12-2
CASKTDSSYNEQFF TRBJ2-1 14 TRBV2
CASSKRREDEKLFF TRBJ1-4 14 TRBV5-4
CASSFLQGAGETQYF TRBJ2-5 15 TRBV5-1
CASSIGGGERTYEQYF TRBJ2-7 16 TRBV19
CASSSRRGLATNEKLFF TRBJ1-4 17 TRBV7-6
CASSLVWRLAGGPKDTQYF TRBJ2-3 19 TRBV7-9
CASSLRTDSEQYF TRBJ2-7 13 TRBV14
CASTALNYGYTF TRBJ1-2 12 TRBV10-3
CASKPGDSSYEQYF TRBJ2-7 14 TRBV2